This entry lists 12 T cell receptor beta chains sequenced from one sample in a study of shared clonotypes between healthy human individuals. Assay: immunoSEQ multiplex PCR; the TCRdb copy retains only in-frame clones and omits some. This table holds about 700,000 clones, just over 90% found once. Only CD45RO-negative cells positively selected for CCR7 counted as naive CD8 cells, so terminally differentiated effector memory CD45RA+ cells were excluded. Sequenced input: naive CD8+ T cells sorted from blood. These receptors came from a man aged 25-45 years in good health.

This chain uses TRBV11-2 with TRBJ2-3; 11 bases are shared with TRBD2. V shed 0 bases, J shed 2 bases, and the junction held 7 bases outside the gene matches. Per the germline V gene, CDR1 is SGHAT and CDR2 is FQNNGV. The CDR3 length is 18 residues. CDR3 in DNA: TGTGCCAGCAGCTTAGATCCCCGACTAGCGGGAAACACAGATACGCAGTATTTT. It encodes CASSLDPRLAGNTDTQYF.

The chain links TRBV28 to TRBJ2-3, with D unresolved. Germline V gene sequence: CDR1 MDHEN, CDR2 SYDVKM. With 2 bases removed from V and 1 base from J, the gap between germline ends came to 10 bases. The CDR3 length is 15 residues. The chain's CDR3 is CASSLAAIRTDTQYF. Here the CDR3 DNA reads TGTGCCAGCAGTTTAGCGGCAATTCGCACAGATACGCAGTATTTT.

The chain is built from TRBV4-1 and TRBJ1-2, with D perhaps TRBD1 (5 bases). The CDR3 consists of 16 residues. CDR1 is MGHRA and CDR2 is YSYEKL in the germline V gene. With 1 base removed from V and 7 bases from J, the gap between germline ends came to 19 bases. The DNA for the CDR3 is TGCGCCAGCAGCCAAGGGGCCCAGTACATGGGGCCTGGCTACACCTTC. Translation: CASSQGAQYMGPGYTF.

The chain couples TRBV4-3 to TRBJ2-3, with 7 bases identical to TRBD2. With 0 bases clipped from V and 0 bases from J, the junction kept 9 bases outside the gene matches. The CDR3 is made up of 18 amino acids. Germline V lookup: CDR1 LGHNA, CDR2 YSLEER. Here the CDR3 DNA reads TGCGCCAGCAGCCAAGACCCACCTGGTAGCGGGAGCACAGATACGCAGTATTTT. This sequence encodes CASSQDPPGSGSTDTQYF.

The genes are TRBV5-6 and TRBJ1-2, with 10 bases that match TRBD1. Germline trimming cut 5 bases from V and 1 base from J; bases unmatched to any gene: 2. The germline V gene encodes CDR1 SGHDT and CDR2 YYEEEE. CDR3 length equals 14 residues. This chain's CDR3 is CASRRDRGNYGYTF. CDR3 DNA sequence: TGTGCCAGCAGACGGGACAGGGGTAACTATGGCTACACCTTC.

Only one count was recorded for this clone. The chain combines TRBV7-8 with TRBJ2-5; D ambiguous. Germline loops: CDR1 SGHVS, CDR2 FQNEAQ. V dropped 0 bases and J dropped 1 base, with 9 bases sitting between them. The CDR3 spans 15 residues. The CDR3: CASSLAIAGQETQYF. The CDR3 nucleotides are TGTGCCAGCAGCTTAGCCATTGCAGGCCAAGAGACCCAGTACTTC.

The chain links TRBV9 to TRBJ2-2; the D gene is possibly TRBD1 (5 bases). The CDR3 extends over 16 amino acids. Germline CDR1 and CDR2: SGDLS and YYNGEE. The V end lost 3 bases, the J end lost 1 base, and 13 bases lay between the germline ends. The CDR3 nucleotides are TGTGCCAGCAGCGCGAACCCCACAGGGAACACCGGGGAGCTGTTTTTT. It specifies CASSANPTGNTGELFF.

The J gene is TRBJ1-3, the V gene TRBV28, with a tentative D call TRBD1 (5 bases). This CDR3 is 15 amino acids long. Germline values: CDR1 MDHEN, CDR2 SYDVKM. V lost 8 bases, J lost 1 base, and 15 bases lay in between. For the CDR3, the DNA is TGTGCCAGCTCTGAGGGGTTAACTTCTGGAAACACCATATATTTT. Encoded protein: CASSEGLTSGNTIYF.

This chain joins TRBV7-9 and TRBJ2-7; D unclear. Germline V gene lookup returns CDR1 SEHNR and CDR2 FQNEAQ (reference sequence). V lost 3 bases, J lost 7 bases, and 16 bases lay in between. The length of the CDR3 is 14 residues. This CDR3 is CASSFSFAAGEQYF. The CDR3 nucleotides read TGTGCCAGCAGCTTTTCGTTTGCGGCCGGGGAGCAGTACTTC.

The chain couples TRBV9 to TRBJ2-7, with TRBD2 matching over 11 bases. V was clipped by 4 bases and J by 5 bases; unmatched bases: 8. Per germline, CDR1 SGDLS and CDR2 YYNGEE. This CDR3 spans 15 amino acids. The CDR3 region is CASSSGTSGNHEQYF. As DNA, the CDR3 is TGTGCCAGCAGCTCGGGGACTAGCGGAAACCACGAGCAGTACTTC.

This chain joins TRBV5-4 and TRBJ2-7; 11 bases are a match to TRBD2. This CDR3 has 16 residues. CDR1 and CDR2 from the germline V gene are SGHNT and YYREEE (reference sequence). V was pared by 3 bases and J by 5 bases, with 10 bases of the junction left unmatched. CDR3 coding DNA: TGTGCCAGCAGCTATATAGCGGGAGGGCCTTTGGACGAGCAGTACTTC. As protein: CASSYIAGGPLDEQYF.

The genes are TRBV7-9 and TRBJ1-3; D gene uncertain. With 7 bases removed from V and 0 bases from J, the gap between germline ends came to 19 bases. This CDR3 has 17 residues. Per germline, CDR1 SEHNR and CDR2 FQNEAQ (reference sequence). CDR3 protein: CASIPYLLEVSGNTIYF. The CDR3 region has the DNA TGTGCCAGCATCCCTTACTTGCTGGAAGTCTCTGGAAACACCATATATTTT.